Below, one T cell receptor (beta chain) is given with its context. The clone's antigen remains unknown. Qualities for individual bases were not recorded, and no much larger clone is one base off. The CDR3, from cysteine to phenylalanine, totals 13 residues. Of the read, only the CDR3 DNA is kept; its 39 bases are in frame from base 1. Based on the germline V gene, the CDR1 and CDR2 sequences are KGHSH and LQKENI. V is pared back by 2 bases and J by 7 bases, with 6 bases lying between the germline termini. Patients with a history of autoimmune disease or receiving systemic immunosuppression were excluded from the trial. In every dose cohort, peripheral blood was drawn for TCR sequencing at baseline, cycle 4 day 1, and cycle 7 day 1. The samples were drawn from a first-in-human, open-label, multicenter phase I dose-escalation trial of ivuxolimab. The trial enrolled adults with locally advanced or metastatic head and neck squamous cell, hepatocellular, melanoma or renal cell carcinoma. Before TCR sequencing, CD4+ T cells and CD8+ T cells were sorted from peripheral blood as separate populations.

The data originate from a study of OX40 agonist ivuxolimab in advanced cancers. About the investigation overall: Ivuxolimab was an agonistic, fully human IgG2 monoclonal antibody directed against OX40 (CD134), a costimulatory receptor. Intravenous ivuxolimab was administered to patients every 2 weeks at six dose levels: 0.01, 0.1, 0.3, 1.5, 3 and 10 mg/kg. Of the roughly 53 patients in dose escalation, approximately 20 had hepatocellular carcinoma, about 15 had melanoma, 9 had renal cell carcinoma and 9 had head and neck cancer. The dose-escalation cohort was 82.7% male with a mean age of 60 years, ranging from roughly 23 to 85. Patients were allowed to have had prior anti-PD-1, anti-PD-L1 or anti-CTLA-4 therapy, and approximately 40% of the dose-escalation patients had been treated with checkpoint inhibitors. Three dose-escalation patients achieved partial responses, one with hepatocellular carcinoma and two with cutaneous melanoma. Peripheral TCRbeta sequencing was intended to test whether TCR sequence diversity was altered and clonal T-cell expansion was caused by ivuxolimab. The monotherapy dose-escalation portion (N ≈ 50 patients) of the phase I ivuxolimab trial is reported in the paper.

Genomic DNA was extracted from sorted cells for sequencing of the TCRbeta CDR3 region. The immunoSEQ Assay was used to sequence the TCRbeta CDR3 regions. The table comes from immuneACCESS by way of TCRdb, which keeps in-frame sequences with V and J called. Part of the clones is missing from these tables; in studies checked, under half for an unresolved V gene and the rest for unknown reasons. The sample data list more than 60,000 clones, and around 80% of these were observed just once. About 5% of the sample lies in the top ten. Findings and caveats that apply to the study as a whole: In partial responders in the 0.1-3.0 mg/kg groups, normalized peripheral clonal expansion was found to be among the lowest, especially among CD8+ T cells. After ivuxolimab, CD8+ T cells had more expanded clones than CD4+ T cells on average. At doses of 0.1 to 3.0 mg/kg, clonal expansion of both CD4+ and CD8+ blood T cells was observed from baseline to week 6. Low levels of normalized T-cell clonal expansion were also seen in some patients who did not respond. The antigen specificity of the peripheral T cells that underwent clonal expansion was not determined.

The specimen comprised CD4+ or CD8+ T cells sorted from blood, sampled in a trial of the OX40 agonist ivuxolimab. The chain employs TRBV18 and TRBJ1-6; a weak D assignment points to TRBD1 (5 bases agree). The TCR sequence derives from an adult with an advanced solid tumor such as melanoma, head and neck, liver or kidney cancer. The sequenced DNA is TGTGCCAGCTCACCAGGGGACAATTCACCCCTCCACTTT. Translated, it reads CASSPGDNSPLHF.